The TCR beta chain under discussion was sequenced for a study of CD8 T cells in Susac syndrome. Negative isolation was used for CD8+ and CD4+ T cells and FACS enrichment for TEMRA cells. Reverse transcription used about 0.45 to 1 ug RNA and random hexamers. Across 54 Vbeta and 13 Jbeta, TCR beta CDR3 was amplified with immunoSEQ multiplex PCR. TCRdb recomputed calls from the immunoSEQ multiplex PCR reads with MiXCR, one row per CDR3 protein. The sample lists 180,000 or so distinct CDR3 sequences, approximately 96% seen once, with around 0.09% in the top ten. The CDR3 runs to 16 residues. Germline V gene data show CDR1 as DFQATT and CDR2 as SNEGSKA (reference sequence). With 6 bases clipped from V and 4 bases from J, the junction kept 13 bases outside the gene matches.

The V gene is TRBV20-1, the J gene TRBJ2-3, with 10 positions matching TRBD2. Input material: CD4+ T cells from PBMCs. The TCR comes from a human donor with multiple sclerosis. The CDR3 loop is CSASPGLAQLADTQYF. DNA of the CDR3: TGCAGTGCAAGCCCGGGACTAGCGCAGCTAGCAGATACGCAGTATTTT.